These T cell receptor beta chains were read from a single sample in a study of T cells in Graves' hyperthyroidism and ophthalmopathy. TCRdb reprocessed the multiplex PCR reads with MiXCR, giving one entry per CDR3 protein. The data contain some 500,000 distinct CDR3 sequences, around 15% of them singletons. Sample: blood. The source of these receptors is a woman aged 18-35 years with Graves' hyperthyroidism. CDR3s include the opening cysteine and the closing phenylalanine or tryptophan. The D gene is left open where the match is weak. Clone sizes are given selectively: once, few, many, or a class where the clone is expanded.

V gene	D gene	J gene	clone size	CDR3 DNA	CDR3 protein
TRBV11-2	TRBD2	TRBJ2-1	many	TGTGCCAGCAGCTTACCCCTCGGGGGGAGCTCCTACAATGAGCAGTTCTTC	CASSLPLGGSSYNEQFF
TRBV9	NA	TRBJ1-1	few	TGTGCCAGCAGCGTAGAAGGGAGTTCGTCCCTTGAAGCTTTCTTT	CASSVEGSSSLEAFF
TRBV10-2	NA	TRBJ2-3	many	TGCGCCAGCAGCGGGCGGATTGGGGCGTATAGTACAGATACGCAGTATTTT	CASSGRIGAYSTDTQYF
TRBV20-1	NA	TRBJ1-2	few	TGCAGTGCTAGTAGGGGATCCTATGGCTACACCTTC	CSASRGSYGYTF
TRBV2	TRBD1	TRBJ1-1	many	TGTGCCAGCATCACAGGGGGAATCATGAACACTGAAGCTTTCTTT	CASITGGIMNTEAFF
TRBV6-1	NA	TRBJ2-5	many	TGTGCCAGCAGGTCGACACAAGAGACCCAGTACTTC	CASRSTQETQYF
TRBV18	TRBD1	TRBJ2-1	many	TGTGCCAGCTCAGATCCGGGACAGGTGTTTGCTGAGCAGTTCTTC	CASSDPGQVFAEQFF
TRBV11-2	NA	TRBJ2-5	NA	TGTGCCAGCAGCTCGGATATCTGGCAAGAGACCCAGTACTTC	CASSSDIWQETQYF
TRBV30	TRBD2	TRBJ2-7	many	TGTGCCTCAATCCTAGCGGTAAACTCCTACGAGCAGTACTTC	CASILAVNSYEQYF
TRBV20-1	TRBD2	TRBJ2-7	many	TGCAGTGCTAGAACCGGACTAGCGGGTCACCAGAGCTCCTACGAGCAGTACTTC	CSARTGLAGHQSSYEQYF
TRBV7-8	TRBD1	TRBJ1-5	many	TGTGCCAGCAGCCCCGGCCGACAGGGAGGCAATCAGCCCCAGCATTTT	CASSPGRQGGNQPQHF
TRBV2	NA	TRBJ2-1	many	TGTGCCACCACACTCTGGGGGACTGAGCAGTTCTTC	CATTLWGTEQFF
TRBV6-1	NA	TRBJ1-3	many	TGTGCCAGCAGTTCCTTGACAGGAGATCGGGACACCATATATTTT	CASSSLTGDRDTIYF
TRBV6-1	NA	TRBJ2-3	NA	TGTGCCAGCAGCAAACACTTAGATACGCAGTATTTT	CASSKHLDTQYF
TRBV6-1	NA	TRBJ1-2	many	TGTGCCAGCAGGGTTGGGACGGAGAACTATGGCTACACCTTC	CASRVGTENYGYTF
TRBV6-5	NA	TRBJ1-1	many	TGTGCCAGCAGTTACCCCGGGGACGGTGAAGCTTTCTTT	CASSYPGDGEAFF
TRBV20-1	TRBD2	TRBJ2-7	many	TGCAGTGCTAGACACAGGCGATTAGGCGGGACTATTTACGAGCAGTACTTC	CSARHRRLGGTIYEQYF
TRBV12-3/TRBV12-4	NA	TRBJ2-3	many	TGTGCCAGCAGTTTCCTAGGTCCAGGAGGGTCAGATACGCAGTATTTT	CASSFLGPGGSDTQYF
TRBV12-3/TRBV12-4	NA	TRBJ1-1	many	TGTGCCAGCAGCAAGACAGAGAACACTGAAGCTTTCTTT	CASSKTENTEAFF
TRBV11-2	NA	TRBJ1-2	NA	TGTGCCAGCAGCTTAGCGGGACTTAGCTATGGCTACACCTTC	CASSLAGLSYGYTF
TRBV19	NA	TRBJ1-1	few	TGTGCCAGTACGCGGGGCTTGAACACTGAAGCTTTCTTT	CASTRGLNTEAFF
TRBV15	NA	TRBJ2-3	many	TGTGCCACCAGCAGACTTATGACTAGCACAGATACGCAGTATTTT	CATSRLMTSTDTQYF
TRBV7-6	NA	TRBJ1-1	NA	TGTGCCAGCAGCTTAGTACAGCAGAACACTGAAGCTTTCTTT	CASSLVQQNTEAFF
TRBV20-1	NA	TRBJ1-5	many	TGCAGTGCTAGAGGAACAGACCTCCCGGGGCAGCCCCAGCATTTT	CSARGTDLPGQPQHF